This TCR beta chain appears in the sequencing data of a study of cytomegalovirus exposure and HLA in healthy donors. Study-level points and caveats: Most TCR sequences proved rare, with some public TCRs found in many donors.

The primer mix had 60 Vbeta and 13 Jbeta primers. Data came from immunoSEQ multiplex PCR; TCRdb stores just in-frame clones and leaves some out. The sample lists 62,000 or so clones; around 87% were seen once. Germline assignment: CDR1 SGHTA and CDR2 FQGNSA. Losses at the gene ends were 3 bases for V and 5 bases for J; bases not matched to a gene: 6. The CDR3 contains 15 residues. This clone was detected once. Its antigen is as yet unknown. V and J are TRBV7-2 and TRBJ1-5; TRBD1 matches 8 bases. Material for sequencing was PBMCs. The source of this sequence is a man between 18 and 35 years old in good health and CMV-seronegative. CDR3 coding DNA: TGTGCCAGCAGCTTGAACAGGGGGTACGATCAGCCCCAGCATTTT. It specifies CASSLNRGYDQPQHF.